The rows below give T cell receptor beta chains drawn from one sample of a study of blood T cell repertoires in COVID-19. Profiled with immunoSEQ multiplex PCR; TCRdb holds only in-frame clones, not every one. The profile shows about 52,000 clones, 81% of them singletons. The sequenced material came from peripheral blood. The origin of the receptors is a woman older than 75 with COVID-19, enrolled during active disease. CDR3s include the opening cysteine and the closing phenylalanine or tryptophan. Fields, in order: clone size, V gene, D gene, J gene, CDR3 DNA, CDR3 protein. A D gene is named only where the DNA matches it firmly. The listing skips clone size in some rows; elsewhere it reads once, few, many or a size class.

>NA|TRBV24-1|TRBD2|TRBJ2-1
TGTGCCACCAGTGGGACTAGCGGGAGTGATGAGCAGTTCTTC
CATSGTSGSDEQFF
>NA|TRBV7-8|NA|TRBJ1-2
TGTGCCAGCACCGCTGGGGGGACTCAAAACTATGGCTACACCTTC
CASTAGGTQNYGYTF
>NA|TRBV2|NA|TRBJ1-1
TGTGCCAGCAGTGTCGGCAGGGCCTCAACTGAAGCTTTCTTT
CASSVGRASTEAFF
>NA|TRBV6-1|NA|TRBJ1-5
TGTGCCAGCAGTGATCCTTTATACAGGGTACCTAATCAGCCCCAGCATTTT
CASSDPLYRVPNQPQHF
>NA|TRBV7-9|TRBD1|TRBJ1-1
TGTGCCAGCAGTCAACAGGGGGCGGACACTGAAGCTTTCTTT
CASSQQGADTEAFF
>NA|TRBV6-5|NA|TRBJ2-1
TGTGCCAGCAGTTACTCTGCGTCCGGGAATGAGCAGTTCTTC
CASSYSASGNEQFF
>NA|TRBV5-6|NA|TRBJ2-5
TGTGCCAGCAGCTTAGGCAGGCAAGAGACCCAGTACTTC
CASSLGRQETQYF
>NA|TRBV27|NA|TRBJ1-4
TGTGCCAGTCGTTCCTGGCAGGCCTCTAATGAAAAACTGTTTTTT
CASRSWQASNEKLFF
>NA|TRBV7-2|NA|TRBJ2-5
TGTGCCAGCAGCCTACAGAGCAACCCCGGAGAGACCCAGTACTTC
CASSLQSNPGETQYF
>NA|TRBV15|TRBD2|TRBJ2-7
TGTGCCACCAGCCGGGGCGGGAGCTCCTACGAGCAGTACTTC
CATSRGGSSYEQYF
>once|TRBV5-6|NA|TRBJ2-7
TGTGCCAGCAGCGAGCTGGAGACAGTAGGTCTCGACGAGCAGTACTTC
CASSELETVGLDEQYF
>NA|TRBV9|NA|TRBJ1-6
TGTGCCAGCAGCTCTAGTTACGGTAATTCACCCCTCCACTTT
CASSSSYGNSPLHF
>NA|TRBV7-9|TRBD1|TRBJ1-3
TGTGCCAGCAGGAAAGGACAGGCGGGAAACACCATATATTTT
CASRKGQAGNTIYF
>NA|TRBV30|NA|TRBJ1-1
TGTGCCTGGAGGCTACAGGGGAACACTGAAGCTTTCTTT
CAWRLQGNTEAFF
>once|TRBV7-9|TRBD2|TRBJ2-4
TGTGCCAGCAGCGGACCGCTAGCGGGAGTCTATGAAAACATTCAGTACTTC
CASSGPLAGVYENIQYF
>NA|TRBV24-1|TRBD2|TRBJ2-2
TGTGCCACCAGTGACCATCTAGGGAGGGTGACCGGGGAGCTGTTTTTT
CATSDHLGRVTGELFF
>NA|TRBV5-4|NA|TRBJ2-7
TGTGCCAGCAGCGCGGGTGGTTACGAGCAGTACTTC
CASSAGGYEQYF
>NA|TRBV2|NA|TRBJ2-3
TGTGCCAGCAGCCAGACTCGAGATACGCAGTATTTT
CASSQTRDTQYF
>NA|TRBV29-1|NA|TRBJ1-1
TGCAGCGTTTACAGGGCCGGCCGGACTGAAGCTTTCTTT
CSVYRAGRTEAFF
>few|TRBV2|TRBD1|TRBJ2-7
TGTGCCAGCAGTACCGGGACAGGGTCCTACGAGCAGTACTTC
CASSTGTGSYEQYF
>once|TRBV3-1/TRBV3-2|NA|TRBJ2-7
TGTGCCAGCAGCCAAGCTTACGAGCAGTACTTC
CASSQAYEQYF
>few|TRBV10-3|NA|TRBJ1-2
TGTGCCATCAGTGGACGGACAGATCCTCACTATGGCTACACCTTC
CAISGRTDPHYGYTF
>NA|TRBV27|NA|TRBJ1-4
TGTGCCAGCGGGGCTCCTCCAACTAATGAAAAACTGTTTTTT
CASGAPPTNEKLFF
>NA|TRBV5-4|TRBD1|TRBJ2-2
TGTGCCAGCAGCTCGGAGACAGGGATGGTGTCCGGGGAGCTGTTTTTT
CASSSETGMVSGELFF
>NA|TRBV28|NA|TRBJ2-2
TGTGCCAGCAGTTTCCCGGGTCTCAACGGGGAGCTGTTTTTT
CASSFPGLNGELFF
>NA|TRBV11-3|TRBD1|TRBJ2-5
TGTGCCAGCAGTTCAGACGCAGGGGGCGGCGAGACCCAGTACTTC
CASSSDAGGGETQYF
>once|TRBV5-1|TRBD1|TRBJ2-7
TGCGCCAGCAGCATGGGGGACAGCCCCTACGAGCAGTACTTC
CASSMGDSPYEQYF
>NA|TRBV9|TRBD2|TRBJ2-7
TGTGCCAGCAGCCCGCGTCGGGGGGGCGGGGTCTCCTACGAGCAGTACTTC
CASSPRRGGGVSYEQYF
>once|TRBV4-2|NA|TRBJ2-1
TGTGCCAGCAGCCATGCGGGCCTCTACAATGAGCAGTTCTTC
CASSHAGLYNEQFF
>NA|TRBV12-3/TRBV12-4|TRBD2|TRBJ2-7
TGTGCCAGCAGCGGACTAGCCTACGAGCAGTACTTC
CASSGLAYEQYF
>NA|TRBV19|NA|TRBJ2-1
TGTGCCAGTAGCGGACGGACTCACAATGAGCAGTTCTTC
CASSGRTHNEQFF
>NA|TRBV9|TRBD2|TRBJ2-1
TGTGCCAGCAGCCCCCAGCGGGGCTACAATGAGCAGTTCTTC
CASSPQRGYNEQFF
>NA|TRBV6-5|TRBD2|TRBJ2-2
TGTGCCAGCAGTTACGGAGCGGGAGGTCCCGGGGAGCTGTTTTTT
CASSYGAGGPGELFF
>medium-sized|TRBV6-4|TRBD1|TRBJ2-2
TGTGCCAGCAGTCCCGGGACAGTTGGCGCCGGGGAGCTGTTTTTT
CASSPGTVGAGELFF
>few|TRBV11-2|TRBD1|TRBJ2-2
TGTGCCAGCAGGCCGGGACAGGGACGAACCGGGGAGCTGTTTTTT
CASRPGQGRTGELFF
>NA|TRBV24-1|NA|TRBJ1-6
TGTGCCACCAGTGATTCTCGACACAATTCACCCCTCCACTTT
CATSDSRHNSPLHF
>NA|TRBV7-2|NA|TRBJ1-2
TGTGCCAGCAGCTTAGGTGGGGGGGGGAGCTATGGCTACACCTTC
CASSLGGGGSYGYTF
>NA|TRBV24-1|TRBD2|TRBJ2-2
TGTGCCACCAGTGATTTGCCCCGACGGGGGGGGCGAGGTACCGGGGAGCTGTTTTTT
CATSDLPRRGGRGTGELFF
>NA|TRBV2|NA|TRBJ1-1
TGTGCCAGCAGTTCCGCCGGGAACACTGAAGCTTTCTTT
CASSSAGNTEAFF
>NA|TRBV11-2|NA|TRBJ2-1
TGTGCCAGCAGCTTAGTCCGGACTTCCCTCGGTGAGCAGTTCTTC
CASSLVRTSLGEQFF
>NA|TRBV5-1|NA|TRBJ1-1
TGCGCCAGCAGCTTTACACTGAACACTGAAGCTTTCTTT
CASSFTLNTEAFF
>once|TRBV19|TRBD1|TRBJ2-3
TGTGCCAGTAAGGGGGCCACAGATACGCAGTATTTT
CASKGATDTQYF
>NA|TRBV30|NA|TRBJ2-1
TGTGCCTGGAGTATGGACAGTTACAATGAGCAGTTCTTC
CAWSMDSYNEQFF
>NA|TRBV7-9|NA|TRBJ2-2
TGTGCCAGCAGCCGATTACAGGGTATGGTCAACACCGGGGAGCTGTTTTTT
CASSRLQGMVNTGELFF
>few|TRBV9|NA|TRBJ2-1
TGTGCCAGCAGCGTGGCTAGCAGCGGTGAGCAGTTCTTC
CASSVASSGEQFF
>NA|TRBV19|TRBD2|TRBJ2-5
TGTGCCGCCGGGGGGGTTCCCGGGGGAGAGACCCAGTACTTC
CAAGGVPGGETQYF
>NA|TRBV19|TRBD1|TRBJ1-5
TGTGCCAGTAGTATCCTCCCCGGGACAGGGACCCTGGGCAATCAGCCCCAGCATTTT
CASSILPGTGTLGNQPQHF